This T cell receptor beta chain was identified in a study of post-analysis software for immune sequencing data. Study-wide context: Included among the disease courses, which were recorded for the cohort, were relapsing-remitting, secondary progressive and progressive-relapsing multiple sclerosis.

Details on this clonotype: The antigen is undetermined. Possible read error: a much larger clone is one base away.

Researchers reported that TCR beta cDNA libraries carried unique molecular identifiers. Each batch of roughly 1 to 11 million T cells produced roughly 0.5 million cDNA molecules. TCRdb re-derived calls from the PCR reads in MiXCR, one entry per CDR3 protein. Counted here are around 250,000 distinct CDR3 sequences, about 40% occurring once; the ten biggest clones make up 4.5% to 5.5%. The study's findings and limits: Compared with controls, patients had more of about five TRBV segments, including TRBV5-6, TRBV5-1 and TRBV20-1. Samples from one preparation batch, clustered by F measure, grouped strongly together.

V lost 8 bases and J lost 8; bases outside the gene matches: 23. This CDR3 region has 17 residues. Germline V gene data show CDR1 as LGHNA and CDR2 as YNFKEQ. Sequenced: blood. This TCR derives from a girl aged 10-17 years with multiple sclerosis. The chain is built from TRBV4-2 and TRBJ1-2; 7 bases match TRBD1. The CDR3 DNA follows: TGTGCCAGCCGTGGGGTCGGAGAGACAGGGTCCCGCCTAGGCTACACCTTC. Its protein product is CASRGVGETGSRLGYTF.